The 31 T cell receptor beta chains reported below all come from one sample, sequenced in a study of shared clonotypes between healthy human individuals. Assay used: immunoSEQ multiplex PCR; TCRdb lists only in-frame clones, some missing. The sample contains about 2,200,000 clones, about 92% of which appear only once. Positively selected for CCR7, the CD45RO-negative cells used as naive CD8 cells excluded terminally differentiated effector memory CD45RA+ cells. Specimen: naive CD8+ T cells from PBMCs. The receptors were sampled from a man aged 18 to 30 in good health. Some clones in this sample may be carry-over from other donors' samples.

The rearrangement joins TRBV4-3 to TRBJ1-2, with 10 bases lining up with TRBD1. The CDR3 runs to 12 residues. The V segment lost 4 bases and the J segment 13 bases; nucleotides outside the gene matches: 6. The germline gives CDR1 LGHNA, CDR2 YSLEER. The DNA of the CDR3 is TGCGCCAGCAGCCGAGAGACAGGGGGCATCACCTTC. It codes for CASSRETGGITF.

This chain joins TRBV27 and TRBJ2-1; D gene ambiguous. V was pared by 8 bases and J by 2 bases, with 10 bases between. The germline V gene has CDR1 MNHEY and CDR2 SMNVEV (reference sequence). The CDR3 covers 13 residues. DNA for the CDR3: TGTGCCAGCGGCCCTTTAACCTACAATGAGCAGTTCTTC. It encodes CASGPLTYNEQFF.

The rearrangement links TRBV10-3 to TRBJ2-7; no clear D gene. The germline gives CDR1 ENHRY, CDR2 SYGVKD. The CDR3 runs to 14 residues. V gave up 2 bases and J gave up 5 bases, with 13 bases separating them. The chain's CDR3 is CAISEVPSVDEQYF. The CDR3 nucleotides are TGTGCCATCAGTGAGGTACCTTCCGTGGACGAGCAGTACTTC.

The chain combines TRBV4-2 with TRBJ1-2, with 7 bases identical to TRBD1. Germline values: CDR1 LGHNA, CDR2 YNFKEQ. With V trimmed by 3 bases and J by 6 bases, 4 bases remained unmatched. The CDR3 consists of 13 residues. The CDR3 DNA reads TGTGCCAGCAGCCAGAGGGGGCAGAATGGCTACACCTTC. Translated, it gives CASSQRGQNGYTF.

The chain employs TRBV10-3 and TRBJ2-6, with TRBD1 matching over 10 bases. The CDR3 is 19 amino acids. V trimming: 3 bases; J trimming: 0 bases; junction bases outside the gene matches: 8. Germline CDR1 ENHRY, CDR2 SYGVKD. The CDR3 DNA sequence: TGTGCCATCAGTGAACTGGGGGACAGGGGACCCTCTGGGGCCAACGTCCTGACTTTC. Encoded protein: CAISELGDRGPSGANVLTF.

This clone was detected a few times. This chain uses TRBV11-2 with TRBJ1-2; TRBD1 might be the D (5 bases). Per germline, CDR1 SGHAT and CDR2 FQNNGV. V was clipped by 1 base and J by 3 bases, with 18 bases between them. The CDR3 runs to 17 residues. DNA of the CDR3: TGTGCCAGCAGCTTAGGATGGGGCTCCGAGGATGACTATGGCTACACCTTC. As protein: CASSLGWGSEDDYGYTF.

The CDR3 DNA reads TGTGCCAGCAGCTTATATCGGGAAATGAACACTGAAGCTTTCTTT. Its translation is CASSLYREMNTEAFF. V usage is TRBV11-2 and J usage is TRBJ1-1; D unclear. This CDR3 spans 15 amino acids. Germline V lookup: CDR1 SGHAT, CDR2 FQNNGV. Trimming cost V 2 bases and J 0 bases, with 10 bases left between them.

This sequence joins TRBV15 and TRBJ2-7, with TRBD2 identical over 7 bases. The CDR3 has 16 amino acids. CDR1 and CDR2 from the germline V gene are LNHNV and YYDKDF (reference sequence). V lost 1 base to trimming and J lost 3 bases; unmatched junction nucleotides: 9. The CDR3, as DNA: TGTGCCACCAGCAGAGGATTTGCGGGAGCTGACTACGAGCAGTACTTC. Residues: CATSRGFAGADYEQYF.

V gene TRBV28 combines with J gene TRBJ1-4; 10 bases agree with TRBD1. After removal of 5 bases from V and 0 bases from J, the junction contained 12 bases not matched to a gene. CDR1 and CDR2 (germline): MDHEN, SYDVKM. The length of the CDR3 is 19 residues. The CDR3 loop reads CASSQLVGQGTATNEKLFF. CDR3 sequence (DNA): TGTGCCAGCAGTCAGCTCGTGGGACAGGGGACCGCAACTAATGAAAAACTGTTTTTT.

The genes are TRBV9 and TRBJ2-7; D could derive from TRBD1 or TRBD2 (7 bases each). The CDR3 is made up of 17 amino acids. V was trimmed by 2 bases and J by 0 bases, leaving 18 bases between them. Germline V gene lookup returns CDR1 SGDLS and CDR2 YYNGEE. The CDR3 nucleotides are TGTGCCAGCAGCGTTGGGCAGGGGGACTATACCTCCTACGAGCAGTACTTC. Its protein is CASSVGQGDYTSYEQYF.

The V call is TRBV7-9, the J call TRBJ1-1; D unresolved. Germline-derived CDR1 and CDR2 are SEHNR and FQNEAQ (reference sequence). With 5 bases removed from V and 1 base from J, the gap between germline ends came to 11 bases. The CDR3 runs 14 residues. The CDR3 sequence: CASSPSGGNTEAFF. The CDR3 DNA sequence: TGTGCCAGCAGCCCCTCGGGCGGGAACACTGAAGCTTTCTTT.

The chain carries TRBV6-1 and TRBJ1-4, with D perhaps TRBD1 (5 bases). CDR3 size: 14 residues. V lost 5 bases to trimming and J lost 5 bases, with 12 bases between them. In germline, CDR1 is MNHNS, CDR2 SASEGT. The CDR3 region is CASSTGPRNEKLFF. Written as DNA, the CDR3 is TGTGCCAGCAGTACGGGACCGAGGAATGAAAAACTGTTTTTT.

The rearrangement joins TRBV6-1 to TRBJ1-1, with D uncertain. The CDR3 has 12 amino acids. V lost 6 bases and J 4 bases, leaving 9 bases between the germline ends. Germline lookup yields CDR1 MNHNS and CDR2 SASEGT. In nucleotides, the CDR3 is TGTGCCAGCAGCCTCTCCCCCACTGAAGCTTTCTTT. Its protein is CASSLSPTEAFF.

The chain couples TRBV7-9 to TRBJ2-7; TRBD2 agrees at 9 bases. V lost 2 bases and J lost 3; bases outside the gene matches: 5. CDR1 SEHNR and CDR2 FQNEAQ come from the germline V gene (reference sequence). This CDR3 has 15 residues. Here the CDR3 DNA reads TGTGCCAGCAGCTTAACTCTAGCGGGATTCTACGAGCAGTACTTC. Its protein is CASSLTLAGFYEQYF.

The J gene is TRBJ2-1, the V gene TRBV9; TRBD2 matches at 8 bases. This CDR3 has 16 residues. V lost 3 bases and J lost 8; bases outside the gene matches: 13. CDR1 SGDLS and CDR2 YYNGEE come from the germline V gene. The CDR3 nucleotides are TGTGCCAGCAGCGCCGGGACTAGGCCCTTTGGAGATGAGCAGTTCTTC. Translation: CASSAGTRPFGDEQFF. The variable domain in full, completed from reference TRBV9 and TRBJ2-1, reads DSGVTQTPKHLITATGQRVTLRCSPRSGDLSVYWYQQSLDQGLQFLIQYYNGEERAKGNILERFSAQQFPDLHSELNLSSLELGDSALYFCASSAGTRPFGDEQFFGPGTRLTVL.

This rearrangement joins TRBV28 to TRBJ2-7; D gene ambiguous. V gave up 4 bases and J gave up 7 bases, with 14 bases separating them. CDR1 and CDR2 (germline): MDHEN, SYDVKM. This CDR3 is 13 amino acids long. The CDR3, as DNA: TGTGCCAGCAGTTCCCCTCAGCGCGATGAGCAGTACTTC. It translates to CASSSPQRDEQYF.

The CDR3: CSVVEGQGFADTQYF. The DNA of the CDR3 is TGCAGCGTTGTAGAGGGACAGGGGTTTGCAGATACGCAGTATTTT. The chain carries TRBV29-1 and TRBJ2-3, with 10 bases lining up with TRBD1. CDR1 SQVTM and CDR2 ANQGSEA come from the germline V gene. The CDR3 loop spans 15 amino acids. Trimming removed 4 bases from V and 4 bases from J; junction bases left unmatched: 8.

The chain recombines TRBV28 with TRBJ2-1, with 13 bases that match TRBD2. The V and J ends lost 6 bases and 4 bases, in that order; junction bases with no gene match: 9. CDR3 size: 17 residues. From germline, CDR1 is MDHEN and CDR2 SYDVKM. The CDR3: CASSPGTSGAHYNEQFF. Written as DNA, the CDR3 is TGTGCCAGCAGCCCCGGGACTAGCGGGGCTCATTACAATGAGCAGTTCTTC.

The chain couples TRBV27 to TRBJ2-3; the match to TRBD2 covers 11 bases. This CDR3 is built from 16 residues. The germline V gene has CDR1 MNHEY and CDR2 SMNVEV (reference sequence). The V gene end was trimmed by 6 bases and the J gene end by 4 bases; junction bases not matched to a gene: 9. CDR3 sequence (DNA): TGTGCCAGCAGCACCCCAATAGCGGGAGGGCCAGATACGCAGTATTTT. It yields the protein CASSTPIAGGPDTQYF.

The chain uses TRBV4-2 and TRBJ2-1, with D tentatively TRBD2 (5 bases). CDR1 is LGHNA, CDR2 YNFKEQ, per germline. The CDR3 totals 16 residues. Between the trimmed V and J ends, which lost 4 bases and 0 bases, there was a span of 13 bases. The CDR3: CASSLSRGPSYNEQFF. CDR3 bases: TGTGCCAGCAGCCTGTCCAGAGGGCCCTCCTACAATGAGCAGTTCTTC.

V is TRBV10-3 and J is TRBJ1-2; tentative D call: TRBD1 (5 bases). The CDR3 is made up of 11 amino acids. Trimming removed 4 bases from V and 6 bases from J, with 6 bases in between. Germline V gives CDR1 ENHRY, CDR2 SYGVKD. The CDR3 DNA reads TGTGCCATCAGTGGGGGGGATGGCTACACCTTC. This gives the protein CAISGGDGYTF.

V is TRBV11-3 and J is TRBJ2-2; D may be TRBD1 (6 bases). CDR3 size: 17 residues. Between the trimmed V and J ends, which lost 4 bases and 5 bases, there was a span of 20 bases. Germline values: CDR1 SGHNT, CDR2 YENEEA. CDR3 coding DNA: TGTGCCAGCAGCTCCTACCCTAACAGGGAAGGAACCGGGGAGCTGTTTTTT. This encodes CASSSYPNREGTGELFF.

The V and J genes are TRBV5-4 and TRBJ2-7, with TRBD1 matching over 10 bases. J lost 6 bases, V lost 2 bases, and 8 bases had no gene match. Germline V gene sequence: CDR1 SGHNT, CDR2 YYREEE (reference sequence). The CDR3 consists of 15 residues. CDR3 DNA: TGTGCCAGCAGCTTACCGGGACAGGGGTACCTCGAGCAGTACTTC. It translates to CASSLPGQGYLEQYF.

The gene calls are TRBV5-5 and TRBJ2-7, with a weak D call TRBD1 (6 bases). The germline V gene encodes CDR1 SGHKS and CDR2 YYEKEE (reference sequence). The ends were cut back, 4 bases at V and 2 bases at J, with 25 bases in the middle. CDR3 length: 18 residues. The chain's CDR3 is CASSARGLQGVIPYEQYF. For the CDR3, the DNA is TGTGCCAGCAGCGCCCGCGGCCTACAGGGTGTTATCCCCTACGAGCAGTACTTC. The full variable domain, rest sourced from reference TRBV5-5 and TRBJ2-7, is DAGVTQSPTHLIKTRGQQVTLRCSPISGHKSVSWYQQVLGQGPQFIFQYYEKEERGRGNFPDRFSARQFPNYSSELNVNALLLGDSALYLCASSARGLQGVIPYEQYFGPGTRLTVT.

CDR3 bases: TGTGCCAGCAGGCCGGGCACGGGCACCGGGGAGCTGTTTTTT. This codes for CASRPGTGTGELFF. The rearrangement uses TRBV7-6 and TRBJ2-2; D not resolved. V was clipped by 6 bases and J by 4 bases, with 12 bases between them. The germline gives CDR1 SGHVS, CDR2 FNYEAQ. The CDR3 consists of 14 residues. The full variable domain, rest sourced from reference TRBV7-6 and TRBJ2-2, is GAGVSQSPRYKVTKRGQDVALRCDPISGHVSLYWYRQALGQGPEFLTYFNYEAQQDKSGLPNDRFSAERPEGSISTLTIQRTEQRDSAMYRCASRPGTGTGELFFGEGSRLTVL.

V is TRBV27 and J is TRBJ2-1; D is possibly TRBD1 or TRBD2 (5 bases each). The CDR3 totals 15 residues. Trimming took off 8 bases at V and 4 bases at J, with 18 bases between the two ends. Germline assignment: CDR1 MNHEY and CDR2 SMNVEV (reference sequence). For the CDR3, the DNA is TGTGCCAGCCACACCTTGTTGGGGGTGTACAATGAGCAGTTCTTC. Encoded protein: CASHTLLGVYNEQFF.

The chain links TRBV7-2 to TRBJ2-7; 14 nucleotides align to TRBD2. Losses at the gene ends were 4 bases for V and 2 bases for J; bases not matched to a gene: 7. Germline CDR1 SGHTA, CDR2 FQGNSA. The CDR3 contains 17 residues. The CDR3 protein is CASSSRTSGRTAYEQYF. DNA of the CDR3: TGTGCCAGCAGCTCCCGGACTAGCGGGAGGACGGCCTACGAGCAGTACTTC. The full variable domain, its missing parts supplied by reference TRBV7-2 and TRBJ2-7, is GAGVSQSPSNKVTEKGKDVELRCDPISGHTALYWYRQSLGQGLEFLIYFQGNSAPDKSGLPSDRFSAERTGGSVSTLTIQRTQQEDSAVYLCASSSRTSGRTAYEQYFGPGTRLTVT.

V and J are TRBV9 and TRBJ2-5; TRBD1 matches at 8 bases. Germline CDR1 SGDLS, CDR2 YYNGEE. Unmatched junction bases numbered 5, after V lost 2 bases and J lost 5 bases. This CDR3 comprises 14 residues. CDR3 nucleotide sequence: TGTGCCAGCAGCGTGACAGGGGTGGGTGAGACCCAGTACTTC. Protein product: CASSVTGVGETQYF. The full variable domain, with the rest looked up from reference TRBV9 and TRBJ2-5, is DSGVTQTPKHLITATGQRVTLRCSPRSGDLSVYWYQQSLDQGLQFLIQYYNGEERAKGNILERFSAQQFPDLHSELNLSSLELGDSALYFCASSVTGVGETQYFGPGTRLLVL.

V and J are TRBV5-1 and TRBJ2-7, with 7 bases fitting TRBD1. V shed 4 bases and J 3 bases; nucleotides not matched to a gene: 10. CDR1 is SGHRS and CDR2 is YFSETQ in the germline V gene. The CDR3 has 15 residues. The DNA for the CDR3 is TGCGCCAGCAGCCCTCGAGGGACAGCTTACTACGAGCAGTACTTC. Translating gives CASSPRGTAYYEQYF.

The rearrangement joins TRBV2 to TRBJ2-1, with 11 nucleotides matching TRBD2. The germline gives CDR1 SNHLY, CDR2 FYNNEI. Germline trimming cut 6 bases from V and 6 bases from J; bases unmatched to any gene: 7. The CDR3 spans 15 residues. This chain's CDR3 is CASSATSGGVNEQFF. The CDR3 nucleotides read TGTGCCAGCAGCGCCACTAGCGGGGGAGTCAATGAGCAGTTCTTC.

CDR3 coding DNA: TGTGCCAGCAACCTCCCCGGGGTTAACTCTGGAAACACCATATATTTT. Protein product: CASNLPGVNSGNTIYF. The chain uses TRBV7-9 and TRBJ1-3; D is uncertain. Trimming removed 7 bases from V and 0 bases from J, with 16 bases in between. The CDR3 is made up of 16 amino acids. The germline V gene encodes CDR1 SEHNR and CDR2 FQNEAQ (reference sequence).